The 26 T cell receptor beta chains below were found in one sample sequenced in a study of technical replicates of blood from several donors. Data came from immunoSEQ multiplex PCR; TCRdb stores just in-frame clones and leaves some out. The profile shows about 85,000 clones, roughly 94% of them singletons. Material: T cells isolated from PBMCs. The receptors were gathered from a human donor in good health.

CDR3 in DNA: TGTGCCATTGCAGAGGGAGCCAGGACTGAAGCTTTCTTT. This translates into CAIAEGARTEAFF. The V call is TRBV7-6, the J call TRBJ1-1; D not certain. This CDR3 has 13 amino acids. Trimming left V 10 bases short and J 5 bases short, with 17 bases between. Germline V gene data show CDR1 as SGHVS and CDR2 as FNYEAQ.

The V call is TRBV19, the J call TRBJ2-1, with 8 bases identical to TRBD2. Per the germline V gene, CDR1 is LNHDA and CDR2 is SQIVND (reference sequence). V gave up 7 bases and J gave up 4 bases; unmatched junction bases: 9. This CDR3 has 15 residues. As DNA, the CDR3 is TGTGCCAGTACCCTTCGTGCGGGAGGATACAATGAGCAGTTCTTC. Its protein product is CASTLRAGGYNEQFF. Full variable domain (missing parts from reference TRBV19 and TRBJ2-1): DGGITQSPKYLFRKEGQNVTLSCEQNLNHDAMYWYRQDPGQGLRLIYYSQIVNDFQKGDIAEGYSVSREKKESFPLTVTSAQKNPTAFYLCASTLRAGGYNEQFFGPGTRLTVL.

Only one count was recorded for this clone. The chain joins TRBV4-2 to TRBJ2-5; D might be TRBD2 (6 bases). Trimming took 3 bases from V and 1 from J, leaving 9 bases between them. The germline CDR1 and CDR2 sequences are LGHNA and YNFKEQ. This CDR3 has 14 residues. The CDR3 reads CASSQGGSQETQYF. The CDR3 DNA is TGTGCCAGCAGCCAGGGAGGCAGCCAAGAGACCCAGTACTTC.

The CDR3 is CASRGAVNTEAFF. CDR3 sequence (DNA): TGCGCCAGCAGAGGGGCCGTGAACACTGAAGCTTTCTTT. The chain uses TRBV10-1 and TRBJ1-1, with a weak D call TRBD1 (5 bases). V was cut by 6 bases and J by 0 bases, with 8 bases left in between. Germline CDR1 is WNHNN and CDR2 is SYGVQD (reference sequence). The CDR3 totals 13 residues.

CDR3 protein: CASSEDGRARETQYF. In DNA, the CDR3 is TGTGCCAGCAGTGAAGACGGGAGGGCCCGAGAGACCCAGTACTTC. V gene TRBV6-1 combines with J gene TRBJ2-5, with TRBD2 matching over 8 bases. The CDR3 covers 15 residues. Germline-derived CDR1 and CDR2 are MNHNS and SASEGT. Trimming removed 1 base from V and 4 bases from J; junction bases left unmatched: 5.

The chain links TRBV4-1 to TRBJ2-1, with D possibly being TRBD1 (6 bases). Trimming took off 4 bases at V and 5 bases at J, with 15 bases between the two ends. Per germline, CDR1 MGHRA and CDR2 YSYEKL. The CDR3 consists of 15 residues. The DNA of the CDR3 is TGCGCCAGCAGCCGAGATCGGACAGTGAACAATGAGCAGTTCTTC. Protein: CASSRDRTVNNEQFF.

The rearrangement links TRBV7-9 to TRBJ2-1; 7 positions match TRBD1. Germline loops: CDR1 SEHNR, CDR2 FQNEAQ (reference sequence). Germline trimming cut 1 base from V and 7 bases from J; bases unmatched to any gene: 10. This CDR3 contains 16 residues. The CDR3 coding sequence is TGTGCCAGCAGCTTAGAGATAGGGGGCGGCTTAAATGAGCAGTTCTTC. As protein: CASSLEIGGGLNEQFF. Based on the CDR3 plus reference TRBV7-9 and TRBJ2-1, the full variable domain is DTGVSQNPRHKITKRGQNVTFRCDPISEHNRLYWYRQTLGQGPEFLTYFQNEAQLEKSRLLSDRFSAERPKGSFSTLEIQRTEQGDSAMYLCASSLEIGGGLNEQFFGPGTRLTVL.

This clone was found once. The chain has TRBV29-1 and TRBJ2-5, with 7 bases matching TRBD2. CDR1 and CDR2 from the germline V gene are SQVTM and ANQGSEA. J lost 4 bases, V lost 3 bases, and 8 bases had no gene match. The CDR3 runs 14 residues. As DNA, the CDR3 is TGCAGCGTTGAGGGGAGCGGGGCGGGAGAGACCCAGTACTTC. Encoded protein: CSVEGSGAGETQYF.

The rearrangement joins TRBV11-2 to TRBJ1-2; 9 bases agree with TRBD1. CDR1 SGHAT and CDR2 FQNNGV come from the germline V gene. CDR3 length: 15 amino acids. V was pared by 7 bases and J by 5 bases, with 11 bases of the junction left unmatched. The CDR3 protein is CASTYGPQGAYGYTF. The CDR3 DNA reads TGTGCCAGCACCTACGGGCCACAGGGGGCTTATGGCTACACCTTC.

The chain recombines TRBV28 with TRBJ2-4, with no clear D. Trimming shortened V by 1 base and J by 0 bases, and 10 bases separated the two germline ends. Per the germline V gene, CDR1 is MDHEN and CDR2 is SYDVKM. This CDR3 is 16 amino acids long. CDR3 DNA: TGTGCCAGCAGTTTATTATCCTTCCTAGCCAAAAACATTCAGTACTTC. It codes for CASSLLSFLAKNIQYF.

The CDR3 is CASSYSIDSPLHF. CDR3 in DNA: TGTGCCAGCAGTTATAGCATAGATTCACCCCTCCACTTT. The genes are TRBV2 and TRBJ1-6; D remains ambiguous. The CDR3 is made up of 13 amino acids. The V end lost 5 bases, the J end lost 8 bases, and 10 bases lay between the germline ends. The germline V gene encodes CDR1 SNHLY and CDR2 FYNNEI.

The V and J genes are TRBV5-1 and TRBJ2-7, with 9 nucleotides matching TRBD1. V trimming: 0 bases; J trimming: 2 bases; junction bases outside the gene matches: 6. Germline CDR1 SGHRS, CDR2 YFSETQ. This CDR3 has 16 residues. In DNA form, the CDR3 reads TGCGCCAGCAGCTTGGGTAGGGGACAGGGAACCTACGAGCAGTACTTC. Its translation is CASSLGRGQGTYEQYF.

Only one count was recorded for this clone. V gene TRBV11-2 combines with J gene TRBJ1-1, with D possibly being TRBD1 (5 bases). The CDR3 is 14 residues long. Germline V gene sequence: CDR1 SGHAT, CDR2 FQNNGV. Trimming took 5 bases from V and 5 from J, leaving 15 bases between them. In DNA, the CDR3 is TGTGCCAGCAGCGGGGACTCGAAAGGGACTGAAGCTTTCTTT. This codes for CASSGDSKGTEAFF.

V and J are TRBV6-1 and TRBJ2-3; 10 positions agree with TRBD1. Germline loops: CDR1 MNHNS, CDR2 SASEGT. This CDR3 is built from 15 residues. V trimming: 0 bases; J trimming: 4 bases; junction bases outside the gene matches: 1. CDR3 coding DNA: TGTGCCAGCAGTGAAGCGACAGGGGGCGCAGATACGCAGTATTTT. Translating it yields CASSEATGGADTQYF.

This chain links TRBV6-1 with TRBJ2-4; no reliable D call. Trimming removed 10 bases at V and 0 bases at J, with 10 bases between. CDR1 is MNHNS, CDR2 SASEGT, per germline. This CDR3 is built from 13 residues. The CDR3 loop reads CAIHAGAKNIQYF. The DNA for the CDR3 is TGTGCCATTCACGCAGGAGCCAAAAACATTCAGTACTTC.

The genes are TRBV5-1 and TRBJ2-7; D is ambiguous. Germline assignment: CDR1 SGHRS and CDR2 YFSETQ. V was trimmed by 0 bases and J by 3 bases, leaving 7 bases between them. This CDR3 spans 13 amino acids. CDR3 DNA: TGCGCCAGCAGCTTGGGACTGCACTACGAGCAGTACTTC. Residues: CASSLGLHYEQYF.

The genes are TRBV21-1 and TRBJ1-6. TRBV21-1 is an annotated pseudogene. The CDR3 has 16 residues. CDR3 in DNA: TGTGCCAGCAGCCCTCACCGAGGTGCGTATAATTCACCCCTCCACTTT. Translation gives CASSPHRGAYNSPLHF.

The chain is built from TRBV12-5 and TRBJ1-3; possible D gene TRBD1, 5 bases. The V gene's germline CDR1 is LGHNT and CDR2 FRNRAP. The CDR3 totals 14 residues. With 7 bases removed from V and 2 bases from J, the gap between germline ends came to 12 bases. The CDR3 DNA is TGTGCTAGTGCCGAATTCAGGGCTGGAAACACCATATATTTT. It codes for CASAEFRAGNTIYF. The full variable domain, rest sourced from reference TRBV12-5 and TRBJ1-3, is DARVTQTPRHKVTEMGQEVTMRCQPILGHNTVFWYRQTMMQGLELLAYFRNRAPLDDSGMPKDRFSAEMPDATLATLKIQPSEPRDSAVYFCASAEFRAGNTIYFGEGSWLTVV.

The CDR3 is CASSLQGSGNSPLHF. CDR3 nucleotide sequence: TGTGCCAGCAGTCTACAGGGTTCAGGAAATTCACCCCTCCACTTT. The chain combines TRBV9 with TRBJ1-6, with D maybe TRBD1 (6 bases). This CDR3 comprises 15 residues. V lost 5 bases, J lost 7 bases, and 16 bases lay in between. Germline V lookup: CDR1 SGDLS, CDR2 YYNGEE.

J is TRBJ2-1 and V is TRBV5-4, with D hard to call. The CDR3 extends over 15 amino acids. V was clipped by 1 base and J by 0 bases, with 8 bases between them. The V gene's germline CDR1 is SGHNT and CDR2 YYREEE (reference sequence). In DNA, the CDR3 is TGTGCCAGCAGCTTGTTTTCTAGCTCCTACAATGAGCAGTTCTTC. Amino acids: CASSLFSSSYNEQFF.

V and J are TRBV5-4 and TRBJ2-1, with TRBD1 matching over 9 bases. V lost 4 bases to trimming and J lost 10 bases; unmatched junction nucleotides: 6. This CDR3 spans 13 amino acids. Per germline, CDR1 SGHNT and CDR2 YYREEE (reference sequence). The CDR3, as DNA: TGTGCCAGCAGCGAGTACAGGGGGCAGGAGCAGTTCTTC. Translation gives CASSEYRGQEQFF.

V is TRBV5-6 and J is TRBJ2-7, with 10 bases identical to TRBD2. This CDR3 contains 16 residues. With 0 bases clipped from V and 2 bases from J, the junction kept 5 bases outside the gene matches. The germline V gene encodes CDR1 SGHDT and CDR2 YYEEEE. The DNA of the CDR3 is TGTGCCAGCAGCTTGGGCCCTCTAGCGGGAGCCTACGAGCAGTACTTC. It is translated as CASSLGPLAGAYEQYF.

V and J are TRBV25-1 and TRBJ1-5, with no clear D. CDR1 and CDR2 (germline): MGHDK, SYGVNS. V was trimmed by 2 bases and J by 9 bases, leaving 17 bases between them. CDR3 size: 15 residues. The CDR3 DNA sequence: TGTGCCAGCAGTGAAGGGTCTGAGACTGCACGGCCCCAGCATTTT. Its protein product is CASSEGSETARPQHF.

CDR3 DNA: TGTGCCAGCAGTGAACCGGGGGGGGAGGCCCATGGCTACACCTTC. It codes for CASSEPGGEAHGYTF. The chain employs TRBV6-1 and TRBJ1-2; TRBD1 is a possible D gene (5 bases). Germline loops: CDR1 MNHNS, CDR2 SASEGT. This CDR3 region has 15 residues. The germline V and J ends were trimmed by 2 bases and 6 bases, with 16 bases remaining between them.

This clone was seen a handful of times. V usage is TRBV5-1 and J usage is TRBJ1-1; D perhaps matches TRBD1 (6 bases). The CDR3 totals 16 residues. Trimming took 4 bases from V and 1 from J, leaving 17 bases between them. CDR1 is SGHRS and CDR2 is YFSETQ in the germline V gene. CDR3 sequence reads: CASSASDRTENTEAFF. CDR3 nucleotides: TGCGCCAGCAGCGCTTCTGACAGGACCGAGAACACTGAAGCTTTCTTT. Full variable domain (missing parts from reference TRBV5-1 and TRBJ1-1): KAGVTQTPRYLIKTRGQQVTLSCSPISGHRSVSWYQQTPGQGLQFLFEYFSETQRNKGNFPGRFSGRQFSNSRSEMNVSTLELGDSALYLCASSASDRTENTEAFFGQGTRLTVV.

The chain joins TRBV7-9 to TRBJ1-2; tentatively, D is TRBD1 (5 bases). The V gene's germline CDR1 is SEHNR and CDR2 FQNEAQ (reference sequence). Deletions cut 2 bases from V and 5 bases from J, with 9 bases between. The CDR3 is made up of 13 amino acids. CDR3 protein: CASSLRQQYGYTF. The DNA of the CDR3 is TGTGCCAGCAGCTTAAGACAGCAGTATGGCTACACCTTC. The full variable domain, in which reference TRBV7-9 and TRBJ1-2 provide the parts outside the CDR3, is DTGVSQNPRHKITKRGQNVTFRCDPISEHNRLYWYRQTLGQGPEFLTYFQNEAQLEKSRLLSDRFSAERPKGSFSTLEIQRTEQGDSAMYLCASSLRQQYGYTFGSGTRLTVV.